This entry lists 11 T cell receptor beta chains sequenced from one sample in a study of radiation and T cells in renal cell carcinoma. As to time point: blood 2 weeks post-SBRT. Treatment of the sample: 15 Gy SBRT to primary tumor, nephrectomy 4 weeks later. Here immunoSEQ multiplex PCR was the method, and the copy in TCRdb shows in-frame clones only, minus some. The sample has some 150,000 clones, approximately 90% seen once. The starting material was blood, obtained from a patient whose treatment included radiotherapy and nephrectomy. The source is a woman aged 45 to 65 with renal cell carcinoma.

CDR3 sequence reads: CASSYLGAGYGYTF. In nucleotides, the CDR3 is TGTGCCAGCAGTTACCTGGGTGCGGGGTATGGCTACACCTTC. The V and J genes are TRBV6-5 and TRBJ1-2; D gene uncertain. V shed 2 bases and J shed 5 bases, with 12 bases lying between them. Per the germline V gene, CDR1 is MNHEY and CDR2 is SVGAGI. CDR3 length: 14 residues.

The rearrangement joins TRBV7-2 to TRBJ2-7, with 10 bases that match TRBD1. This CDR3 comprises 15 residues. V was pared by 1 base and J by 5 bases, with 5 bases of the junction left unmatched. Germline V gene sequence: CDR1 SGHTA, CDR2 FQGNSA. As DNA, the CDR3 is TGTGCCAGCAGCTTAGAGGGACAGGGGTCTAACGAGCAGTACTTC. Translating it yields CASSLEGQGSNEQYF. Looking up the rest from reference TRBV7-2 and TRBJ2-7 gives the full variable domain: GAGVSQSPSNKVTEKGKDVELRCDPISGHTALYWYRQSLGQGLEFLIYFQGNSAPDKSGLPSDRFSAERTGGSVSTLTIQRTQQEDSAVYLCASSLEGQGSNEQYFGPGTRLTVT.

This clone was picked up one time. The chain employs TRBV23-1 and TRBJ1-6; 11 bases agree with TRBD1. TRBV23-1 is filed as an ORF, its function uncertain. The CDR3 sequence is 17 residues long. Losses at the gene ends were 10 bases for V and 8 bases for J; bases not matched to a gene: 16. CDR3 protein: CATLHAEGQGAHSPLHF. The CDR3 bases are TGCGCCACCCTGCACGCGGAAGGACAGGGGGCGCATTCACCCCTCCACTTT.

J is TRBJ1-2 and V is TRBV19; D is ambiguous. V shed 7 bases and J shed 4 bases, with 19 bases lying between them. The germline gives CDR1 LNHDA, CDR2 SQIVND (reference sequence). The CDR3 has 15 residues. The DNA for the CDR3 is TGTGCCAGTAAAATCCAAGGTACGAGGAGCTATGGCTACACCTTC. The encoded protein is CASKIQGTRSYGYTF.

V gene TRBV5-1 combines with J gene TRBJ1-1; the D gene is possibly TRBD1 (6 bases). Trimming shortened V by 4 bases and J by 1 base, and 14 bases separated the two germline ends. Germline lookup yields CDR1 SGHRS and CDR2 YFSETQ. The CDR3 loop spans 15 amino acids. CDR3 sequence (DNA): TGCGCCAGCAGCATTGGGACATACGAGAACACTGAAGCTTTCTTT. Translating gives CASSIGTYENTEAFF.

This clone appeared a single time. The chain joins TRBV4-3 to TRBJ2-2; D might be TRBD1 or TRBD2, each matching 5 bases. The germline V gene encodes CDR1 LGHNA and CDR2 YSLEER. CDR3 length equals 18 residues. Between the trimmed V and J ends, which lost 2 bases and 5 bases, there was a span of 21 bases. The CDR3 DNA sequence: TGCGCCAGCAGCCAACCATTAAGAGGGACCTCGAGGACCGGGGAGCTGTTTTTT. Protein product: CASSQPLRGTSRTGELFF.

The CDR3 protein is CASTRQSLETQYF. CDR3 bases: TGTGCCAGCACCAGACAAAGCTTAGAGACCCAGTACTTC. The rearrangement links TRBV7-8 to TRBJ2-5; no firm D call. In germline, CDR1 is SGHVS, CDR2 FQNEAQ. This CDR3 has 13 amino acids. Trimming shortened V by 7 bases and J by 4 bases, and 13 bases separated the two germline ends.

This clone came up once. This rearrangement joins TRBV11-2 to TRBJ2-7; perhaps TRBD1 as D (5 bases). V shed 5 bases and J shed 9 bases, with 14 bases lying between them. The germline V gene has CDR1 SGHAT and CDR2 FQNNGV. This CDR3 has 12 residues. The CDR3 protein is CASSPTGQGQYF. CDR3 sequence (DNA): TGTGCCAGCAGCCCCACCGGTCAGGGGCAGTACTTC.

The V and J genes are TRBV5-1 and TRBJ2-7; D remains ambiguous. Trimming took off 3 bases at V and 4 bases at J, with 5 bases between the two ends. Per the germline V gene, CDR1 is SGHRS and CDR2 is YFSETQ. The CDR3 has 11 residues. The CDR3 nucleotides are TGCGCCAGCAGCTCCCGGTACGAGCAGTACTTC. Amino acids: CASSSRYEQYF.

The chain joins TRBV4-2 to TRBJ1-5; TRBD1 agrees at 12 bases. CDR3 length equals 16 residues. Trimming took 3 bases from V and 6 from J; bases not matched to a gene: 6. Germline values: CDR1 LGHNA, CDR2 YNFKEQ. The CDR3 reads CASSQLPGQGAQPQHF. The CDR3 nucleotides are TGTGCCAGCAGCCAGCTACCGGGACAGGGGGCTCAGCCCCAGCATTTT.

J is TRBJ1-4 and V is TRBV19, with unresolved D. Trimming took 1 base from V and 4 from J, leaving 4 bases between them. Germline assignment: CDR1 LNHDA and CDR2 SQIVND (reference sequence). CDR3 length: 13 amino acids. The CDR3 reads CASSIGVNEKLFF. The CDR3 coding sequence is TGTGCCAGTAGTATAGGAGTTAATGAAAAACTGTTTTTT.